The 8 T cell receptor beta chains below come from one sample, sequenced in a study of blood T cell repertoires in COVID-19. Profiling relied on immunoSEQ multiplex PCR, and the TCRdb table lists in-frame clones only, not all of them. The table shows tens of thousands of clones, with approximately 91% occurring only once. The material sequenced was peripheral blood. The source of these receptors is a woman older than 75 with acute or convalescent COVID-19.

The chain employs TRBV30 and TRBJ2-5, with D tentatively TRBD1 (5 bases). Looked up from germline, CDR1 is GTSNPN and CDR2 is SVGIG (reference sequence). Trimming took off 0 bases at V and 5 bases at J, with 10 bases between the two ends. The CDR3 length is 13 residues. The CDR3 here is CAWSVKGPETQYF. DNA of the CDR3: TGTGCCTGGAGTGTAAAGGGGCCGGAGACCCAGTACTTC.

This rearrangement joins TRBV19 to TRBJ1-1, with D hard to call. V lost 7 bases and J lost 5, with 14 bases in between. Germline V gene lookup returns CDR1 LNHDA and CDR2 SQIVND (reference sequence). This CDR3 comprises 13 residues. DNA for the CDR3: TGTGCCAGTACCCCAGAAACGAGGACTGAAGCTTTCTTT. Translation: CASTPETRTEAFF. Supplemented by reference TRBV19 and TRBJ1-1, the full variable domain reads DGGITQSPKYLFRKEGQNVTLSCEQNLNHDAMYWYRQDPGQGLRLIYYSQIVNDFQKGDIAEGYSVSREKKESFPLTVTSAQKNPTAFYLCASTPETRTEAFFGQGTRLTVV.

This chain uses TRBV19 with TRBJ2-1, with TRBD2 matching over 9 bases. The junction had 1 base not matched to a gene; V was cut back by 4 bases and J by 0 bases. The CDR3 is 15 residues long. In germline, CDR1 is LNHDA, CDR2 SQIVND (reference sequence). CDR3 in amino acids: CASSKTSGSYNEQFF. In nucleotides, the CDR3 is TGTGCCAGTAGTAAGACTAGCGGCTCCTACAATGAGCAGTTCTTC.

V gene TRBV4-3 combines with J gene TRBJ2-3; D is undetermined. With 1 base removed from V and 6 bases from J, the gap between germline ends came to 8 bases. Germline V lookup: CDR1 LGHNA, CDR2 YSLEER. This CDR3 is built from 13 residues. CDR3 sequence reads: CASSQGSWDTQYF. CDR3 in DNA: TGCGCCAGCAGCCAAGGTAGCTGGGATACGCAGTATTTT.

Only one count was recorded for this clone. This rearrangement joins TRBV3-1 (or the pseudogene TRBV3-2) to TRBJ1-2, with D unclear. Trimming cost V 2 bases and J 7 bases, with 5 bases left between them. CDR1 and CDR2 from the germline V gene are LGHDT and YNNKEL (reference sequence). The CDR3 loop spans 11 amino acids. The CDR3 sequence is CASSQTGGYTF. CDR3 bases: TGTGCCAGCAGCCAAACGGGTGGCTACACCTTC.

V is TRBV5-4 and J is TRBJ2-1; D not certain. The germline CDR1 and CDR2 sequences are SGHNT and YYREEE (reference sequence). Trimming left V 0 bases short and J 0 bases short, with 7 bases between. This CDR3 comprises 15 residues. CDR3 coding DNA: TGTGCCAGCAGCTTGGAGGCGGTCTCCTACAATGAGCAGTTCTTC. It is translated as CASSLEAVSYNEQFF.

V is TRBV4-2 and J is TRBJ2-7; the D gene is possibly TRBD2 (5 bases). The CDR3 totals 14 residues. V was trimmed by 0 bases and J by 5 bases, leaving 11 bases between them. The germline V gene has CDR1 LGHNA and CDR2 YNFKEQ. CDR3 DNA sequence: TGTGCCAGCAGCCAAGAAACGGGGAAACACGAGCAGTACTTC. Its protein is CASSQETGKHEQYF.

The chain has TRBV6-4 and TRBJ1-1; tentatively, D is TRBD1 (5 bases). CDR1 is MRHNA, CDR2 SNTAGT, per germline. The V and J ends lost 4 bases and 4 bases respectively, with 19 bases between them. The CDR3 sequence is 16 residues long. The chain's CDR3 is CASSAQKGAGSTEAFF. The DNA of the CDR3 is TGTGCCAGCAGTGCCCAGAAAGGGGCCGGGAGCACTGAAGCTTTCTTT.